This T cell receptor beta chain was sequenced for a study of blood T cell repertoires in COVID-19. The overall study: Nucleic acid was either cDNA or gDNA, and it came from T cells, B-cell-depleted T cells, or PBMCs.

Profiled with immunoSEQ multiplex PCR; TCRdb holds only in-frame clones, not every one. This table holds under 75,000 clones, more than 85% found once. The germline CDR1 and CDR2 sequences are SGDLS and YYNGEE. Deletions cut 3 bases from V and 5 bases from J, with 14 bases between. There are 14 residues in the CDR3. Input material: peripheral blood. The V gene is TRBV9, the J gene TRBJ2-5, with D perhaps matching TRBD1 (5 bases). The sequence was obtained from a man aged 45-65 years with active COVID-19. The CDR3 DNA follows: TGTGCCAGCAGCGCGACTTGGGGCGGTGAGACCCAGTACTTC. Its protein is CASSATWGGETQYF.